This entry is about one TCR beta chain. In the original workflow: Reference gene primer amplification gave nucleated cell count estimates. The method was immunoSEQ multiplex PCR; TCRdb's version includes in-frame clones alone and lacks a portion of them. The V and J calls and the clone size are those of that table, but D and trimming were determined from the DNA. Counted here are approximately 100,000 clones, under 85% occurring once; the ten biggest clones make up around 15%. Germline trimming cut 0 bases from V and 1 base from J; bases unmatched to any gene: 9. Germline assignment: CDR1 SQVTM and CDR2 ANQGSEA. This CDR3 spans 18 amino acids. This specimen belongs to a study of blood T cell repertoires in COVID-19. Study summary: From the United States, Italy and Spain came samples of acute and convalescent COVID-19. T cells, B-cell-depleted T cells, or PBMCs supplied cDNA or gDNA.

Sequencing was carried out using peripheral blood. The chain has TRBV29-1 and TRBJ2-2; 9 nucleotides align to TRBD1. The receptor was derived from a woman aged 60 to 75 with acute or convalescent COVID-19. The CDR3 DNA reads TGCAGCGTTGAAGATTGGGACCCGGGACAGGGGAACACCGGGGAGCTGTTTTTT. Translating it yields CSVEDWDPGQGNTGELFF.